This TCR beta chain was captured by sequencing in a study of T cell responses to AZD1222 COVID-19 vaccine (dated by TCRdb to the early 2020s). About the full investigation: TCR sequencing was performed for about 240 trial participants, of whom roughly 200 were given two doses of AZD1222 and approximately 25 were given two doses of MenACWY control vaccine. Trial participants were enrolled into age subgroups of 18-55, 56-69 and 70-plus years, which contained about 150, 27 and 61 TCR-sequenced participants, respectively.

The time point label on this specimen signifies: baseline before first vaccination. What the treatment or condition label conveys for this sample: meningococcal conjugate vaccine given as trial control. Vaccinee samples came from UK trials COV001 and COV002, including a single-blind randomized controlled phase 2/3 trial of AZD1222 (ChAdOx1 nCoV-19) in healthy adults. For TCRbeta chain sequencing, PBMC samples from trial participants were taken at day 0 and at day 28 after the second dose. The CDR3 regions of human TCRbeta chains were analyzed by immunosequencing. The original methods were these. TCRs in the repertoires were compared against a reference library of SARS-CoV-2-specific TCRs that had been generated with the MIRA antigen-specificity platform. Breadth was defined as the fraction of unique TCRs that were SARS-CoV-2-associated, and depth was defined as the fraction of total T cells that were SARS-CoV-2-associated. Using the MIRA data, each spike-specific TCR was assigned both to the spike region to which the TCR was reactive and to a CD4 or CD8 class. Log10-transformed breadth and depth values were compared by one-way ANOVA with Sidak's multiple comparisons tests. The table was pulled from immuneACCESS by TCRdb, which kept in-frame rearrangements only. Such tables lose some clones; where checked, under half of the loss comes from unresolved V genes, and the rest has no known cause. That table is the source of V, J and clone size, and D and trimming were worked out from the DNA. This sample comprises hundreds of thousands of clones, more than 85% of them detected only once. The ten largest clonotypes hold approximately 1% of the sample.

General findings and caveats noted by the study authors: The 56-69-year group was small, and its depth increase did not reach significance, likely because of low power. Participants were mostly white British, with more females than males. The authors suggested clonal diversity may have been underestimated. Epitopes outside the regions mutated in the B.1.351 and B.1.1.7 variants were reportedly recognized by nearly half of the unique spike-specific TCRs. After two AZD1222 doses, both the breadth and the depth of spike-specific TCRs were significantly higher than at day 0 and than in MenACWY recipients. Only a handful of AZD1222 recipients were SARS-CoV-2 seropositive at baseline, limiting conclusions about previously exposed vaccinees. Because no samples from the day 14 peak response were available, repertoires could be characterized only after the peak T cell response. The whole spike protein was spanned by vaccine-associated CD4 TCRs, and dominant responses were seen in regions 160-218 and 743-854.

About this clone: The antigen this receptor binds is unknown. Base quality data are lacking; no much larger clone is found one base away.

Sequenced here: peripheral blood, sampled on day 0 of MenACWY control vaccination. The TCR sequence derives from an adult in good health.

The sequenced DNA: TGTGCCAGCTCACCATCCCGGGGAAGAAACACCATATATTTT. Protein translation: CASSPSRGRNTIYF. The sequence links TRBV18 to TRBJ1-3; a confident D gene designation cannot be given. Via the germline V gene, CDR1 is KGHSH and CDR2 LQKENI. From its cysteine to its phenylalanine, the CDR3 spans 14 amino acids. Here the CDR3 DNA is all that survives: 42 bases in frame from base 1. Relative to germline, V is 2 bases shorter and J is 5 bases shorter, with 10 bases between their ends.